The rows below give T cell receptor beta chains drawn from one sample of a study of beta chain features in type 1 diabetes. The repertoire was sequenced with immunoSEQ multiplex PCR; TCRdb's copy has only in-frame clones and lacks some. The sample has 240,000 or so clones, about 30% seen once. Sequencing was done on a sample of central memory CD4+ T cells from blood. The receptor set was obtained from a man aged 25 to 40 in good health. The conserved cysteine and the conserved F or W are not part of the CDR3 here. The D gene is left open where the match is weak.

J: TRBJ2-2; V: TRBV10-2; D: .; CDR3: ASMERDQLF
J: TRBJ2-7; V: TRBV7-6; D: .; CDR3: ASSLAPYEQY
J: TRBJ2-3; V: TRBV7-2; D: .; CDR3: ASSSFSTDTQY
J: TRBJ2-2; V: TRBV7-8; D: .; CDR3: ASTERSGELF
J: TRBJ2-5; V: TRBV2; D: .; CDR3: ASSETIQETQY
J: TRBJ2-3; V: TRBV25-1; D: .; CDR3: ASQSTGDTQY
J: TRBJ2-6; V: TRBV19; D: .; CDR3: ASSPGSSGANVLT
J: TRBJ2-1; V: TRBV19; D: TRBD2; CDR3: ASRSLAGTLEQF
J: TRBJ2-4; V: TRBV29-1; D: TRBD1; CDR3: SALDRVAKNIQY
J: TRBJ1-1; V: TRBV27; D: .; CDR3: ASSSVAGLGTEAF
J: TRBJ2-3; V: TRBV4-2; D: .; CDR3: ASSQGQRTDTQY
J: TRBJ2-1; V: TRBV7-2; D: TRBD1; CDR3: ASSSGQGLLSEQF
J: TRBJ2-1; V: TRBV7-9; D: .; CDR3: ASSKTRDGYNEQF
J: TRBJ2-1; V: TRBV29-1; D: TRBD2; CDR3: SVEGLGTTYNEQF
J: TRBJ2-6; V: TRBV19; D: .; CDR3: ASSVRPGPNGANVLT
J: TRBJ2-5; V: TRBV19; D: .; CDR3: ASSPSGGTETQY
J: TRBJ2-5; V: TRBV29-1; D: .; CDR3: SSGLKQETQY
J: TRBJ2-7; V: TRBV7-2; D: TRBD1; CDR3: ASSSRTGPSYEQY
J: TRBJ1-5; V: TRBV10-2; D: .; CDR3: ASSDLPQPQH
J: TRBJ1-1; V: TRBV4-2; D: .; CDR3: ASSLKVMNTEAF
J: TRBJ2-3; V: TRBV7-2; D: TRBD2; CDR3: ASRVTSGRTDTQY
J: TRBJ1-2; V: TRBV9; D: .; CDR3: ASSVAEGGRYGYT
J: TRBJ2-5; V: TRBV25-1; D: TRBD1; CDR3: ASSGLPRDRAKETQY
J: TRBJ2-2; V: TRBV2; D: TRBD2; CDR3: ASIRDYGYTGELF
J: TRBJ2-4; V: TRBV19; D: .; CDR3: ASSIGGIAKNIQY
J: TRBJ2-1; V: TRBV6-5; D: .; CDR3: ASSYSRLAFREQF
J: TRBJ2-7; V: TRBV21-1; D: .; CDR3: ASSPDGKAYEQY
J: TRBJ2-3; V: TRBV5-1; D: .; CDR3: ASSAADTQY
J: TRBJ2-3; V: TRBV5-4; D: .; CDR3: ASHGVASTDTQY
J: TRBJ2-1; V: TRBV28; D: .; CDR3: ASTALRLLANEQF
J: TRBJ2-3; V: TRBV4-3; D: TRBD2; CDR3: ASSAAGGGDTQY
J: TRBJ2-3; V: TRBV19; D: .; CDR3: ASSIFGRGDTQY
J: TRBJ1-2; V: TRBV10-3; D: TRBD1; CDR3: AISGGQGTGYT
J: TRBJ2-2; V: TRBV5-5; D: TRBD1; CDR3: ASGRTGLAGELF
J: TRBJ2-7; V: TRBV7-2; D: .; CDR3: ASSGGVGEYYEQY
J: TRBJ1-2; V: TRBV30; D: .; CDR3: AWSPRVWRGYGYT
J: TRBJ2-3; V: TRBV6-5; D: .; CDR3: ASRHRETTDTQY
J: TRBJ2-7; V: TRBV6-1; D: .; CDR3: ASSDYPRDFSNYEQY
J: TRBJ2-1; V: TRBV28; D: TRBD2; CDR3: ASSRLAGVRYNEQF
J: TRBJ2-7; V: TRBV4-3; D: .; CDR3: ASSQDPLMTYEQY
J: TRBJ1-2; V: TRBV7-2; D: .; CDR3: ASSPRRGPGYGYT
J: TRBJ2-1; V: TRBV7-2; D: TRBD2; CDR3: ASSKPAGGSSYNEQF